Below are 25 T cell receptor beta chains sequenced from a single sample in a study of human T cells and chemical hapten exposure. Whole blood, unfractionated, served as the material for total RNA extraction. Using its own MiXCR run on the 5' RACE reads, TCRdb lists one record per CDR3 protein. The sample lists 95,000 to 120,000 distinct CDR3 sequences; approximately 19% were seen once. Receptors were obtained from a human donor in good health.

This clonotype has a handful of counts. V and J are TRBV5-1 and TRBJ1-2; 9 bases are a match to TRBD1. Germline V lookup: CDR1 SGHRS, CDR2 YFSETQ. The CDR3 loop spans 13 amino acids. J was trimmed by 8 bases and V by 4 bases; bases with no gene match: 6. The CDR3: CASSKGQGNGYTF. The CDR3 nucleotides are TGCGCCAGCAGCAAGGGACAGGGAAACGGCTACACCTTC.

This chain joins TRBV13 and TRBJ2-1; D may be TRBD1 or TRBD2 (5 bases each). V was trimmed by 6 bases and J by 10 bases, leaving 25 bases between them. The CDR3 is 16 amino acids. Germline-derived CDR1 and CDR2 are PRHDT and FYEKMQ (reference sequence). The CDR3 bases are TGTGCCAGCAGAGTCGCCGGGACGGTTCCTTCTTGGGAGCAGTTCTTC. Amino acid sequence: CASRVAGTVPSWEQFF.

The chain uses TRBV12-3 or TRBV12-4 and TRBJ2-1; TRBD2 matches 8 bases. Trimming at V came to 0 bases and at J to 7 bases, leaving 8 bases not matched to a gene. This CDR3 comprises 16 residues. As DNA, the CDR3 is TGTGCCAGCAGTTTAGCCCAACCTAGCGGGTGGAATGAGCAGTTCTTC. This sequence encodes CASSLAQPSGWNEQFF.

This clonotype appeared a few times. The rearrangement joins TRBV5-1 to TRBJ1-1; D gene uncertain. The V end lost 0 bases, the J end lost 7 bases, and 10 bases lay between the germline ends. This CDR3 region has 13 residues. The germline gives CDR1 SGHRS, CDR2 YFSETQ. The CDR3, as DNA: TGCGCCAGCAGCTTGGAGGGCGCGAATGAAGCTTTCTTT. Translating it yields CASSLEGANEAFF.

This clonotype was seen a handful of times. An end of the junction differs from the germline gene, which may be a read error. The chain joins TRBV11-2 to TRBJ2-7, with D uncertain. Germline CDR1 reads SGHAT; CDR2 reads FQNNGV. This CDR3 spans 13 amino acids. The CDR3 sequence: CASSLGVPQPLIF. For the CDR3, the DNA is TGTGCCAGCAGCTTAGGGGTCCCGCAACCCCTCATCTTC.

The table lists this clonotype with a count of one. This chain connects TRBV20-1 to TRBJ1-1; D possibly corresponds to TRBD1 (5 bases). Germline V lookup: CDR1 DFQATT, CDR2 SNEGSKA (reference sequence). CDR3 length equals 13 residues. Trimming left V 5 bases short and J 5 bases short, with 15 bases between. In nucleotides, the CDR3 is TGCAGTGCTCCCCCGGGGGAAGGGACTGAAGCTTTCTTT. This codes for CSAPPGEGTEAFF.

This clonotype appeared once. J is TRBJ2-1 and V is TRBV10-3, with D unresolved. The CDR3 covers 15 residues. Germline loops: CDR1 ENHRY, CDR2 SYGVKD. Trimming stripped 2 bases from V and 4 bases from J, with 12 bases between. The CDR3 sequence is CAISEVSVFYNEQFF. The DNA of the CDR3 is TGTGCCATCAGTGAGGTATCCGTCTTTTACAATGAGCAGTTCTTC.

This clonotype has more than one count but fewer than ten. V is TRBV29-1 and J is TRBJ2-3; D gene unclear. V lost 5 bases and J lost 4, with 7 bases in between. CDR1 and CDR2 from the germline V gene are SQVTM and ANQGSEA. CDR3 length equals 11 residues. The CDR3 coding sequence is TGCAGCGTTAGAGCGCCAGATACGCAGTATTTT. Encoded protein: CSVRAPDTQYF.

This clonotype was counted only a few times. The J gene is TRBJ1-2, the V gene TRBV12-3 or TRBV12-4; no clear D. The CDR3 runs 14 residues. Trimming took 2 bases from V and 4 from J, leaving 11 bases between them. The CDR3 region has the DNA TGTGCCAGCAGTTTAAAGAGGAGTGGCTATGGCTACACCTTC. Protein product: CASSLKRSGYGYTF.

The rearrangement joins TRBV27 to TRBJ1-5; tentative D call: TRBD1 (6 bases). Per germline, CDR1 MNHEY and CDR2 SMNVEV (reference sequence). Trimming shortened V by 6 bases and J by 1 base, and 13 bases separated the two germline ends. The CDR3 is made up of 15 amino acids. The chain's CDR3 is CASSPYRASNQPQHF. Written as DNA, the CDR3 is TGTGCCAGCAGCCCCTACAGGGCCAGCAATCAGCCCCAGCATTTT.

This clonotype was counted a few times. CDR3 amino acids: CASTLTGIRGLHTDTQYF. In DNA form, the CDR3 reads TGTGCCAGCACCTTGACAGGTATTAGAGGGCTACACACAGATACGCAGTATTTT. The V and J genes are TRBV28 and TRBJ2-3; D perhaps matches TRBD1 (6 bases). This CDR3 spans 18 amino acids. Germline V CDR1 and CDR2: MDHEN, SYDVKM. The germline V and J ends were trimmed by 7 bases and 2 bases, with 25 bases remaining between them.

This chain joins TRBV20-1 and TRBJ1-5; D is perhaps TRBD1 (6 bases). This CDR3 has 13 residues. The V gene's germline CDR1 is DFQATT and CDR2 SNEGSKA (reference sequence). Trimming left V 3 bases short and J 4 bases short, with 10 bases between. The CDR3 region has the DNA TGCAGTGCTAGCCCGACAGGTAATCAGCCCCAGCATTTT. Translation: CSASPTGNQPQHF.

This clonotype was picked up a small number of times. The rearrangement uses TRBV5-6 and TRBJ2-1, with D possibly being TRBD1 (6 bases). With 0 bases removed from V and 0 bases from J, the gap between germline ends came to 19 bases. The CDR3 runs to 19 residues. Germline lookup yields CDR1 SGHDT and CDR2 YYEEEE. The CDR3 coding sequence is TGTGCCAGCAGCTTGGTTGGACAGCGGTTTATTAACTCCTACAATGAGCAGTTCTTC. Amino acids: CASSLVGQRFINSYNEQFF.

About this clonotype: Its ends do not fully match the called genes, so a read error is possible. The rearrangement uses TRBV13 and TRBJ2-6, with D maybe TRBD1 (5 bases). This CDR3 has 17 amino acids. CDR1 PRHDT and CDR2 FYEKMQ come from the germline V gene (reference sequence). DNA of the CDR3: TGTGCCAGCAGCTTAGGGATCCCCCGCTCTGGGGCCAACATCCTGACTTTC. Its protein product is CASSLGIPRSGANILTF.

This clonotype was counted only a few times. This sequence joins TRBV20-1 and TRBJ1-5; TRBD1 agrees at 9 bases. The CDR3 contains 15 residues. V shed 2 bases, J shed 6 bases, and the junction held 8 bases outside the gene matches. Germline CDR1 DFQATT, CDR2 SNEGSKA (reference sequence). The CDR3 sequence: CSARPPDRGGQPQHF. CDR3 nucleotides: TGCAGTGCTAGACCACCGGACAGGGGTGGTCAGCCCCAGCATTTT.

The chain employs TRBV28 and TRBJ2-1; D unresolved. V was cut by 2 bases and J by 9 bases, with 17 bases left in between. Germline CDR1 reads MDHEN; CDR2 reads SYDVKM. The CDR3 contains 15 residues. The CDR3 sequence: CASSLHPGLVPEQFF. In DNA form, the CDR3 reads TGTGCCAGCAGTTTACATCCGGGCCTAGTTCCTGAGCAGTTCTTC.

This clonotype showed up just a few times. This sequence joins TRBV14 and TRBJ1-1; D gene unclear. Trimming took off 1 base at V and 0 bases at J, with 3 bases between the two ends. This CDR3 contains 13 residues. The germline V gene has CDR1 SGHDN and CDR2 FVKESK. This chain's CDR3 is CASSQVMNTEAFF. The CDR3 DNA follows: TGTGCCAGCAGCCAAGTGATGAACACTGAAGCTTTCTTT.

This clonotype was detected a few times. The rearrangement links TRBV29-1 to TRBJ1-1; TRBD1 aligns across 7 bases. V lost 5 bases, J lost 1 base, and 7 bases stayed unmatched. This CDR3 has 14 amino acids. Germline-derived CDR1 and CDR2 are SQVTM and ANQGSEA. This chain's CDR3 is CSVWGTEKNTEAFF. The CDR3 nucleotides read TGCAGCGTTTGGGGGACAGAAAAGAACACTGAAGCTTTCTTT.

This clonotype was picked up a small number of times. The chain is built from TRBV6-5 and TRBJ1-1; D gene uncertain. This CDR3 has 14 amino acids. Germline assignment: CDR1 MNHEY and CDR2 SVGAGI. V lost 1 base to trimming and J lost 6 bases, with 12 bases between them. The CDR3 loop reads CASSYLRAAPEAFF. The CDR3 DNA sequence: TGTGCCAGCAGTTACTTGAGGGCGGCCCCTGAAGCTTTCTTT.

A few counts support this clonotype. The V gene is TRBV28, the J gene TRBJ2-7, with D possibly TRBD2 on 6 matching bases. Deletions cut 6 bases from V and 0 bases from J, with 12 bases between. The germline gives CDR1 MDHEN, CDR2 SYDVKM. The CDR3 length is 14 residues. The CDR3 nucleotides are TGTGCCAGCAGGCTTGGGGGGAGCTCCTACGAGCAGTACTTC. Translated: CASRLGGSSYEQYF. Full variable domain (missing parts from reference TRBV28 and TRBJ2-7): DVKVTQSSRYLVKRTGEKVFLECVQDMDHENMFWYRQDPGLGLRLIYFSYDVKMKEKGDIPEGYSVSREKKERFSLILESASTNQTSMYLCASRLGGSSYEQYFGPGTRLTVT.

This clonotype was recorded at least ten times. V is TRBV11-2 and J is TRBJ2-5, with D unclear. The V gene's germline CDR1 is SGHAT and CDR2 FQNNGV. This CDR3 is 12 amino acids long. The V end lost 3 bases, the J end lost 2 bases, and 4 bases lay between the germline ends. Here the CDR3 DNA reads TGTGCCAGCAGCTTGGTTCAAGAGACCCAGTACTTC. Amino acids: CASSLVQETQYF.

The V call is TRBV24-1, the J call TRBJ2-1; 7 positions match TRBD2. J lost 8 bases, V lost 2 bases, and 14 bases had no gene match. Germline V gene data show CDR1 as KGHDR and CDR2 as SFDVKD. CDR3 size: 17 residues. CDR3 sequence reads: CATSDSFGEGRSDEQFF. DNA of the CDR3: TGTGCCACCAGTGATTCCTTTGGGGAGGGCCGGAGCGATGAGCAGTTCTTC.

The gene calls are TRBV12-5 and TRBJ2-1; TRBD2 aligns across 7 bases. This CDR3 contains 16 residues. CDR1 and CDR2 from the germline V gene are LGHNT and FRNRAP. J gave up 0 bases and V 6 bases, and 8 bases lay outside the gene matches. The CDR3 region has the DNA TGTGCTAGTGGCTCGGGACTACCGAGCTCCTACAATGAGCAGTTCTTC. Its protein is CASGSGLPSSYNEQFF. The full variable domain, rest sourced from reference TRBV12-5 and TRBJ2-1, is DARVTQTPRHKVTEMGQEVTMRCQPILGHNTVFWYRQTMMQGLELLAYFRNRAPLDDSGMPKDRFSAEMPDATLATLKIQPSEPRDSAVYFCASGSGLPSSYNEQFFGPGTRLTVL.

The chain joins TRBV20-1 to TRBJ2-7; D not resolved. Trimming shortened V by 1 base and J by 3 bases, and 4 bases separated the two germline ends. Germline CDR1 reads DFQATT; CDR2 reads SNEGSKA (reference sequence). The CDR3 is 11 amino acids. The CDR3 is CSARGSYEQYF. The CDR3 DNA follows: TGCAGTGCTAGAGGCAGCTACGAGCAGTACTTC.

For this clonotype: One end of the junction is discordant with germline, which a read error may explain. The chain joins TRBV12-3 or TRBV12-4 to TRBJ1-2; D perhaps matches TRBD1 (5 bases). CDR3 length: 11 residues. This CDR3 reads CASRLRGPPGF. The CDR3 coding sequence is TGTGCCAGCAGGCTGAGGGGCCCCCCGGGCTTC.